The sequence of this TCR beta chain was determined in a study of T cells in localized non-small cell lung cancer. Study findings and constraints: A single tumor region was sequenced, leaving heterogeneity possible.

Some clones are missing from TCRdb's copy, which holds only in-frame ones; the method was immunoSEQ multiplex PCR. The data show about 20,000 clones, with around 87% seen just once and 10% to 15% held by the top ten. Concerning this clone: Its antigen is unidentified.

The ends lost 5 bases at V and 8 bases at J; junction bases unmatched: 3. The germline V gene has CDR1 SEHNR and CDR2 FQNEAQ (reference sequence). CDR3 length equals 12 residues. This sequence originates from a man aged 40 to 75 with stage II squamous cell lung carcinoma. Sequences were derived from PBMCs, sampled before any cancer treatment. This chain uses TRBV7-9 with TRBJ2-1; TRBD2 matches 7 bases. The CDR3 coding sequence is TGTGCCAGCAGCCAGCTAGCGGATGAGCAGTTCTTC. It yields the protein CASSQLADEQFF.